This T cell receptor beta chain was documented in a study of blood T cell repertoires in COVID-19. Study overall: Samples representing acute and convalescent COVID-19 were sourced from the United States, Italy and Spain. PBMCs, B-cell-depleted T cells, or T cells were the source of the cDNA or gDNA that made up the material.

Sequencing was performed with immunoSEQ multiplex PCR; in TCRdb, only in-frame clones are kept and a portion is missing. The sample has 91,000 or so clones, about 86% seen once. This clone was seen just once. V was clipped by 2 bases and J by 6 bases; unmatched bases: 6. Germline CDR1 and CDR2: SGHTA and FQGTGA. The CDR3 runs to 15 residues. The chain employs TRBV7-3 and TRBJ2-1; 8 bases align to TRBD1. The sample consisted of peripheral blood. This receptor was identified in a human donor in a cohort sampled during active COVID-19. DNA of the CDR3: TGTGCCAGCAGCTTAGCAGGGGGCGTCGGCAATGAGCAGTTCTTC. Translated: CASSLAGGVGNEQFF.